Below are 2 T cell receptor beta chains sequenced from a single sample in a study of identical twins. TCRdb re-called the 5' RACE reads through MiXCR, storing one row per CDR3 protein. The sample contains approximately 530,000 distinct CDR3 sequences, around 20% of which appear only once. These data were likewise used in another study, on yellow fever vaccine responses in identical twins.

The sample taken for sequencing was CD4+ T cells sorted from blood. All receptors come from a woman aged 18-30 years in good health.

This chain links TRBV25-1 with TRBJ2-1, with 8 bases that match TRBD2. After removal of 7 bases from V and 4 bases from J, the junction contained 9 bases not matched to a gene. The CDR3 is made up of 15 amino acids. CDR1 is MGHDK and CDR2 is SYGVNS in the germline V gene. In DNA form, the CDR3 reads TGTGCCAGCACCGGGGGAGCGGGAGCATACAATGAGCAGTTCTTC. Amino acids: CASTGGAGAYNEQFF.

This clonotype was picked up a small number of times. V and J are TRBV29-1 and TRBJ2-5; D unclear. Germline V lookup: CDR1 SQVTM, CDR2 ANQGSEA. The germline V and J ends were trimmed by 7 bases and 7 bases, with 13 bases remaining between them. This CDR3 region has 11 residues. CDR3 sequence reads: CSAVWTGTQYF. The DNA of the CDR3 is TGCAGCGCTGTGTGGACGGGGACCCAGTACTTC.